The entry below gives a single T cell receptor (beta chain) sequence along with its context. The antigen remains undetermined. The sample is drawn from a study of graft-versus-host responses after intestinal transplantation. Across the whole study: Anti-thymocyte globulin was used for induction in all recipients, who then took tacrolimus and steroids for 3 to 4 years.

Clones were read by immunoSEQ multiplex PCR, and TCRdb kept only the in-frame ones, dropping some. The sample yields more than 70,000 clones, 80% to 95% seen once. Study-wide results and limits: GvH clones turned up in recipient marrow; some had shown up first in ileum or blood. Patients with graft-donor T cell macrochimerism had high graft-versus-host to host-versus-graft clonal ratios in allografts. Circulating GvH clones peaking coincided with falling HvG clones soon after transplant.

CDR1 MNHEY and CDR2 SMNVEV come from the germline V gene (reference sequence). The V and J ends lost 7 bases and 8 bases respectively, with 8 bases between them. The CDR3 loop spans 10 amino acids. Sequences were derived from unstimulated CD8+ T cells sorted from spleen or lymph node cells, sampled before transplant. This chain links TRBV27 with TRBJ1-2; D not resolved. This TCR was recovered from a human donor who was the organ donor for an intestinal transplant. This CDR3 is CASTERGYTF. CDR3 nucleotide sequence: TGTGCCAGCACGGAGAGAGGCTACACCTTC.